What follows are 24 T cell receptor beta chains derived from one specimen sequenced in a study of vaccination and CD4 T cells after COVID-19. These receptors' targets are unknown. Treatment: approximately 11-day PBMC culture with coronavirus spike peptide pools or control peptides (ViraFEST assay). The assay that was used to sequence DNA from cultured CD4+ T cells was the Oncomine TCR Beta short-read assay. Via MiXCR, TCRdb re-called the PCR reads, giving one row per CDR3 protein. This sample carries fewer than 6,500 distinct CDR3 sequences, more than 15% of them seen once, and the ten largest clones take less than 25%. The sequencing input was CD4+ T cells from blood, cultured in vitro. Every receptor here comes from a human donor who had recovered from COVID-19.

This clonotype is deemed medium-sized. The V and J genes are TRBV20-1 and TRBJ2-3; 9 bases agree with TRBD2. This CDR3 spans 15 amino acids. Germline V CDR1 and CDR2: DFQATT, SNEGSKA (reference sequence). V lost 0 bases to trimming and J lost 5 bases; unmatched junction nucleotides: 6. The CDR3 DNA reads TGCAGTGCTAGAGATGGTAGCGGGAGAGTAGATACGCAGTATTTT. It encodes CSARDGSGRVDTQYF.

This chain uses TRBV11-3 with TRBJ2-2; TRBD1 matches 7 bases. The CDR3 is made up of 15 amino acids. The trim removed 4 bases at V and 6 bases at J, leaving 8 bases unmatched. Looked up from germline, CDR1 is SGHNT and CDR2 is YENEEA. The CDR3 region has the DNA TGTGCCAGCAGCTCCAAGAGGGGGCAGGCCGGGGAGCTGTTTTTT. As protein: CASSSKRGQAGELFF.

Judged by abundance, this clonotype is medium-sized. The chain has TRBV6-5 and TRBJ1-1, with D possibly TRBD1 on 5 matching bases. The length of the CDR3 is 13 residues. V dropped 4 bases and J dropped 3 bases, with 9 bases sitting between them. CDR1 is MNHEY, CDR2 SVGAGI, per germline. The CDR3 here is CASSSGADTEAFF. DNA of the CDR3: TGTGCCAGCAGTTCTGGGGCGGACACTGAAGCTTTCTTT.

V usage is TRBV11-2 and J usage is TRBJ2-5; either TRBD1 or TRBD2 may fit D (6 bases each). The CDR3 totals 18 residues. Per the germline V gene, CDR1 is SGHAT and CDR2 is FQNNGV. The V gene lost 1 base and the J gene lost 5 bases, with 23 bases spanning the gap. CDR3 loop: CASSLGFGGGDFLETQYF. CDR3 coding DNA: TGTGCCAGCAGCTTAGGATTCGGGGGCGGGGACTTCCTTGAGACCCAGTACTTC.

Only a few counts were recorded for this clonotype. The chain combines TRBV29-1 with TRBJ1-1; TRBD1 aligns across 7 bases. The germline V gene encodes CDR1 SQVTM and CDR2 ANQGSEA. The ends lost 7 bases at V and 6 bases at J; junction bases unmatched: 11. The CDR3 has 13 amino acids. In nucleotides, the CDR3 is TGCAGCGCCAGTCTACAGGGGACCGCTGAAGCTTTCTTT. Protein product: CSASLQGTAEAFF. The whole variable domain, remainder taken from reference TRBV29-1 and TRBJ1-1, is SAVISQKPSRDICQRGTSLTIQCQVDSQVTMMFWYRQQPGQSLTLIATANQGSEATYESGFVIDKFPISRPNLTFSTLTVSNMSPEDSSIYLCSASLQGTAEAFFGQGTRLTVV.

V usage is TRBV5-1 and J usage is TRBJ2-6; D possibly corresponds to TRBD1 (5 bases). Germline V lookup: CDR1 SGHRS, CDR2 YFSETQ. The CDR3 runs to 17 residues. Trimming cost V 4 bases and J 0 bases, with 14 bases left between them. CDR3 nucleotide sequence: TGCGCCAGCAGCACGACAGTTAAGCCCTCTGGGGCCAACGTCCTGACTTTC. It yields the protein CASSTTVKPSGANVLTF. Complete variable domain (other parts from reference TRBV5-1 and TRBJ2-6): KAGVTQTPRYLIKTRGQQVTLSCSPISGHRSVSWYQQTPGQGLQFLFEYFSETQRNKGNFPGRFSGRQFSNSRSEMNVSTLELGDSALYLCASSTTVKPSGANVLTFGAGSRLTVL.

This clonotype was seen more than once but under ten times. The chain joins TRBV10-3 to TRBJ2-2; the D is unclear. Germline lookup yields CDR1 ENHRY and CDR2 SYGVKD. V was trimmed by 8 bases and J by 6 bases, leaving 10 bases between them. This CDR3 contains 12 residues. The CDR3 DNA is TGTGCCATCCCGGGCCCGGCCGGGGAGCTGTTTTTT. Residues: CAIPGPAGELFF.

The chain employs TRBV12-3 or TRBV12-4 and TRBJ1-2; TRBD1 agrees at 8 bases. The CDR3 length is 15 residues. J lost 5 bases, V lost 0 bases, and 5 bases had no gene match. CDR3 sequence (DNA): TGTGCCAGCAGTTTAGCGCGCAGGGGGCAATATGGCTACACCTTC. Its translation: CASSLARRGQYGYTF.

V gene TRBV5-4 combines with J gene TRBJ2-6; tentatively, D is TRBD1 (5 bases). CDR1 is SGHNT, CDR2 YYREEE, per germline (reference sequence). The V end was cut by 2 bases, the J end by 2 bases, with 8 bases between. CDR3 length: 15 residues. The CDR3 reads CASSLGVAGANVLTF. DNA for the CDR3: TGTGCCAGCAGCTTAGGGGTTGCTGGGGCCAACGTCCTGACTTTC.

This clonotype turned up a few times. The chain uses TRBV11-3 and TRBJ1-6; D not resolved. This CDR3 is built from 14 residues. The germline V and J ends were trimmed by 5 bases and 0 bases, with 5 bases remaining between them. From germline, CDR1 is SGHNT and CDR2 YENEEA. CDR3 nucleotides: TGTGCCAGCAGCGGGAGCTCCTATAATTCACCCCTCCACTTT. Its protein is CASSGSSYNSPLHF.

This clonotype is labeled medium-sized (0.01 to 0.1%). The chain recombines TRBV19 with TRBJ1-5; TRBD1 matches 9 bases. CDR1 is LNHDA and CDR2 is SQIVND in the germline V gene (reference sequence). J was trimmed by 6 bases and V by 1 base; bases with no gene match: 13. This CDR3 spans 18 amino acids. The CDR3 region is CASSIAPQQGASAQPQHF. The CDR3 region has the DNA TGTGCCAGTAGTATAGCCCCCCAACAGGGGGCGAGTGCTCAGCCCCAGCATTTT. The full variable domain, with the rest looked up from reference TRBV19 and TRBJ1-5, is DGGITQSPKYLFRKEGQNVTLSCEQNLNHDAMYWYRQDPGQGLRLIYYSQIVNDFQKGDIAEGYSVSREKKESFPLTVTSAQKNPTAFYLCASSIAPQQGASAQPQHFGDGTRLSIL.

This clonotype is termed medium-sized. The chain couples TRBV27 to TRBJ1-5, with TRBD1 matching 7 bases. Germline V lookup: CDR1 MNHEY, CDR2 SMNVEV (reference sequence). With 7 bases clipped from V and 5 bases from J, the junction kept 8 bases outside the gene matches. The CDR3 runs to 14 residues. This CDR3 is CASNPQGSHQPQHF. As DNA, the CDR3 is TGTGCCAGCAACCCACAGGGGTCACATCAGCCCCAGCATTTT.

By sample fraction, this clonotype is medium-sized. The chain is built from TRBV7-9 and TRBJ2-2, with D tentatively TRBD1 (6 bases). The length of the CDR3 is 18 residues. Germline assignment: CDR1 SEHNR and CDR2 FQNEAQ (reference sequence). V lost 1 base and J 0 bases, leaving 15 bases between the germline ends. As DNA, the CDR3 is TGTGCCAGCAGCTTAGTTACCAGGGGAAGGACGAACACCGGGGAGCTGTTTTTT. As protein: CASSLVTRGRTNTGELFF.

By its share, this clonotype is medium-sized. The chain recombines TRBV27 with TRBJ1-6; D is uncertain. Germline V CDR1 and CDR2: MNHEY, SMNVEV (reference sequence). Trimming took off 0 bases at V and 10 bases at J, with 10 bases between the two ends. This CDR3 region has 14 residues. The CDR3 sequence is CASSLSTGGSPLHF. In nucleotides, the CDR3 is TGTGCCAGCAGTTTATCGACGGGTGGATCACCCCTCCACTTT.

By sample share, this clonotype is large. The chain carries TRBV28 and TRBJ1-1, with D perhaps TRBD1 (5 bases). This CDR3 is built from 17 residues. Looked up from germline, CDR1 is MDHEN and CDR2 is SYDVKM. Trimming shortened V by 5 bases and J by 0 bases, and 19 bases separated the two germline ends. CDR3 protein: CASSPVSRGSMNTEAFF. The CDR3 bases are TGTGCCAGCAGTCCCGTTTCGAGGGGCAGTATGAACACTGAAGCTTTCTTT.

A word on this clonotype: Mismatch with germline at one junction end may stem from a read error. The chain uses TRBV19 and TRBJ1-1; perhaps TRBD1 as D (5 bases). The V gene's germline CDR1 is LNHDA and CDR2 SQIVND (reference sequence). This CDR3 spans 13 amino acids. CDR3 sequence reads: CTSSYPTGFEAFF. The CDR3 region has the DNA TGTACCAGTAGTTACCCTACAGGCTTTGAAGCTTTCTTT.

This chain links TRBV7-6 with TRBJ2-5; D remains unclear. CDR1 is SGHVS and CDR2 is FNYEAQ in the germline V gene. V shed 5 bases and J shed 2 bases, with 9 bases lying between them. CDR3 length equals 13 residues. The CDR3, as DNA: TGTGCCAGCAGCCTCAGGCGGCAAGAGACCCAGTACTTC. It codes for CASSLRRQETQYF.

This clonotype counts as medium-sized. This sequence joins TRBV6-1 and TRBJ1-1, with D hard to call. Trimming took 8 bases from V and 0 from J, leaving 7 bases between them. Germline-derived CDR1 and CDR2 are MNHNS and SASEGT. The CDR3 sequence is 12 residues long. CDR3 nucleotides: TGTGCCAGCGGACGGCTGAACACTGAAGCTTTCTTT. Amino acids: CASGRLNTEAFF.

The chain has TRBV6-1 and TRBJ2-1, with 9 bases fitting TRBD2. Trimming took 7 bases from V and 5 from J; bases not matched to a gene: 12. The germline V gene has CDR1 MNHNS and CDR2 SASEGT. The CDR3 has 16 amino acids. The CDR3 DNA is TGTGCCAGCACCAACACCGGGACTAGCAGGGACAATGAGCAGTTCTTC. This codes for CASTNTGTSRDNEQFF.

The table lists this clonotype with a few counts. This chain joins TRBV20-1 and TRBJ2-4; no reliable D call. The CDR3 is made up of 14 amino acids. Trimming took off 3 bases at V and 8 bases at J, with 17 bases between the two ends. Germline V lookup: CDR1 DFQATT, CDR2 SNEGSKA (reference sequence). The CDR3 DNA is TGCAGTGCTAGGGGTGGACCAACCGCAGACATTCAGTACTTC. This sequence encodes CSARGGPTADIQYF.

The chain carries TRBV9 and TRBJ2-1; no firm D call. Germline V CDR1 and CDR2: SGDLS, YYNGEE. The CDR3 runs to 13 residues. V lost 5 bases to trimming and J lost 10 bases, with 16 bases between them. For the CDR3, the DNA is TGTGCCAGCAGTCCCAGCCCCCGCCGGGAGCAGTTCTTC. This encodes CASSPSPRREQFF. The complete variable domain, with remaining parts taken from reference TRBV9 and TRBJ2-1, reads DSGVTQTPKHLITATGQRVTLRCSPRSGDLSVYWYQQSLDQGLQFLIQYYNGEERAKGNILERFSAQQFPDLHSELNLSSLELGDSALYFCASSPSPRREQFFGPGTRLTVL.

The V gene is TRBV2, the J gene TRBJ1-4; weak D call: TRBD1 (5 bases). CDR3 size: 15 residues. In germline, CDR1 is SNHLY, CDR2 FYNNEI. V lost 7 bases and J lost 0, with 12 bases in between. The CDR3 protein is CASNGVGATNEKLFF. The CDR3 DNA sequence: TGTGCCAGCAACGGAGTGGGGGCAACTAATGAAAAACTGTTTTTT.

By share, this clonotype ranks as medium-sized (0.01 to 0.1%). The chain couples TRBV7-2 to TRBJ2-5; a weak D match, TRBD1 (5 bases). This CDR3 comprises 13 residues. Germline V gives CDR1 SGHTA, CDR2 FQGNSA. V was cut by 1 base and J by 5 bases, with 8 bases left in between. The CDR3 coding sequence is TGTGCCAGCAGCTTAGAGGGGCGGGAGACCCAGTACTTC. It encodes CASSLEGRETQYF.

This clonotype turned up a few times. The CDR3 is CASSSRTSGRAGETQYF. The DNA for the CDR3 is TGTGCCAGCAGTTCCCGTACTAGCGGGAGGGCGGGAGAGACCCAGTACTTC. The genes are TRBV14 and TRBJ2-5, with 13 bases that match TRBD2. The ends lost 6 bases at V and 4 bases at J; junction bases unmatched: 11. The CDR3 sequence is 17 residues long. Germline CDR1 SGHDN, CDR2 FVKESK.